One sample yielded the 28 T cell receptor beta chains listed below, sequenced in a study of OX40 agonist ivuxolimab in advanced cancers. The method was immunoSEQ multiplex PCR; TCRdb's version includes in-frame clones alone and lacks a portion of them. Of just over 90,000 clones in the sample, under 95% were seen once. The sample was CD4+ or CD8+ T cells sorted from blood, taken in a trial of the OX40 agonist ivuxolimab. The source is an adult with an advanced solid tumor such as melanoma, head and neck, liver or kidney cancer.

The CDR3 DNA sequence: TGTGCCAGCAGTTTGCAGGGCAGCTCCTACGAGCAGTACTTC. It is translated as CASSLQGSSYEQYF. This sequence joins TRBV6-5 and TRBJ2-7, with D perhaps matching TRBD1 (5 bases). V shed 4 bases and J shed 0 bases, with 10 bases lying between them. The germline V gene encodes CDR1 MNHEY and CDR2 SVGAGI. The CDR3 covers 14 residues.

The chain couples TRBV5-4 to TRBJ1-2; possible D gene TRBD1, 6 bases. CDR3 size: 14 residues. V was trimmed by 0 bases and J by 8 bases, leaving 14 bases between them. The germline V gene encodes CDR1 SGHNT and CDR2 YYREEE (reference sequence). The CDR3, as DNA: TGTGCCAGCAGCTTGGACAGGGCTGTGAGAGGCTACACCTTC. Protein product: CASSLDRAVRGYTF. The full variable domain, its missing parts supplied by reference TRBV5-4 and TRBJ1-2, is ETGVTQSPTHLIKTRGQQVTLRCSSQSGHNTVSWYQQALGQGPQFIFQYYREEENGRGNFPPRFSGLQFPNYSSELNVNALELDDSALYLCASSLDRAVRGYTFGSGTRLTVV.

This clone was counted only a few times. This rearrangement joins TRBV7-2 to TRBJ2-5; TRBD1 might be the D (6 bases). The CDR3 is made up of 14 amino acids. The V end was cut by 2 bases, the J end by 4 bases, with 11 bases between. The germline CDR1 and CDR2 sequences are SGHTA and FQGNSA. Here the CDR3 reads CASSLTGTLETQYF. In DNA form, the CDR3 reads TGTGCCAGCAGCTTAACCGGGACATTAGAGACCCAGTACTTC. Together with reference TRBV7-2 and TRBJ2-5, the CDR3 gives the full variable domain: GAGVSQSPSNKVTEKGKDVELRCDPISGHTALYWYRQSLGQGLEFLIYFQGNSAPDKSGLPSDRFSAERTGGSVSTLTIQRTQQEDSAVYLCASSLTGTLETQYFGPGTRLLVL.

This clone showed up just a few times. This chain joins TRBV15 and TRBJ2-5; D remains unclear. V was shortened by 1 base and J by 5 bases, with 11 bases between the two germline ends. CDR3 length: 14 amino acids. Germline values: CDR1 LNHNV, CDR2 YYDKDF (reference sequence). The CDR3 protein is CATSRVLGLETQYF. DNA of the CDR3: TGTGCCACCAGCAGAGTTCTTGGGTTGGAGACCCAGTACTTC.

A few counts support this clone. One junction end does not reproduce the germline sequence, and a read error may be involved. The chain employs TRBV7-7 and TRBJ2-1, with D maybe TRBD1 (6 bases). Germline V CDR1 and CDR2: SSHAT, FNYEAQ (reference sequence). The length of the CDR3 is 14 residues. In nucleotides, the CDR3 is TGTGCTAGCAGCCGAGATGTCACAGGGAATGAGCAGTTCTTC. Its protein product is CASSRDVTGNEQFF.

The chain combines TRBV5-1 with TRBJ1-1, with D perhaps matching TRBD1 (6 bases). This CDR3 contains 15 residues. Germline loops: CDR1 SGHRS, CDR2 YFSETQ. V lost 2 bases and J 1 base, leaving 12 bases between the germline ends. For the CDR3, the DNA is TGCGCCAGCAGCTTCGGGACAACCGGGAACACTGAAGCTTTCTTT. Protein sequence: CASSFGTTGNTEAFF.

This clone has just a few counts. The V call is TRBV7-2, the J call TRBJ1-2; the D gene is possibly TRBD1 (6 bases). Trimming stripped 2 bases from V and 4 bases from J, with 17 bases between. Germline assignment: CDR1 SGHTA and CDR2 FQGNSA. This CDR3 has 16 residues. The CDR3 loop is CASSLQDSVLSYGYTF. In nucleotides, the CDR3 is TGTGCCAGCAGCTTACAGGACAGCGTACTATCCTATGGCTACACCTTC.

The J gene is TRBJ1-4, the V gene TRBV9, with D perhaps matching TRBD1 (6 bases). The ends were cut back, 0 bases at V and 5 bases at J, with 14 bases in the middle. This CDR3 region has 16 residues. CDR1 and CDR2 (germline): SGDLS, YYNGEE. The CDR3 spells CASSVEGQGVNEKLFF. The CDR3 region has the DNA TGTGCCAGCAGCGTAGAGGGACAAGGGGTGAATGAAAAACTGTTTTTT.

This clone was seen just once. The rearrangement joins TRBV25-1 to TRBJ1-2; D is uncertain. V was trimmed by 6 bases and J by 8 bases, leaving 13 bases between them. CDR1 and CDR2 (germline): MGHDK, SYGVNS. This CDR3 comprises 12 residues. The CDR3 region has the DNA TGTGCCAGCAGGGAAGAACACCGCGGCTACACCTTC. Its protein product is CASREEHRGYTF.

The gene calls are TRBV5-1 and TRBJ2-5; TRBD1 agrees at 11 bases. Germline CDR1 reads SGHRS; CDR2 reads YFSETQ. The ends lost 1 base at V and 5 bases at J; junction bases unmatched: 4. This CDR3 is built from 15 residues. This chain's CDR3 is CASSLRGQGVETQYF. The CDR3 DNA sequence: TGCGCCAGCAGCTTGAGGGGACAGGGGGTTGAGACCCAGTACTTC.

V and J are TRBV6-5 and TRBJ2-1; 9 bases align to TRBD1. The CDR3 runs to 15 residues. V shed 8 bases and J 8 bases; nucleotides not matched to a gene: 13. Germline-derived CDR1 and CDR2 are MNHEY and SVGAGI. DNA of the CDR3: TGTGCCAGCCCCGCGGCCGACAGGGGGAAATATGAGCAGTTCTTC. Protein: CASPAADRGKYEQFF.

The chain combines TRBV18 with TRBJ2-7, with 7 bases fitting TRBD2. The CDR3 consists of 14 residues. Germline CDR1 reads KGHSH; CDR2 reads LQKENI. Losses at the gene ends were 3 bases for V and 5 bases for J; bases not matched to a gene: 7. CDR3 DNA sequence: TGTGCCAGCTCACCGAGCGGGGCCCCCCACGAGCAGTACTTC. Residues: CASSPSGAPHEQYF.

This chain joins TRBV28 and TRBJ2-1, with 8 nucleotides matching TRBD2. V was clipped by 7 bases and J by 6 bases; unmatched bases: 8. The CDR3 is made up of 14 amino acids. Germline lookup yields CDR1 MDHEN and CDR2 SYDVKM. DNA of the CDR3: TGTGCCAGCAAGTCAGCGGGAGATAGCAATGAGCAGTTCTTC. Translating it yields CASKSAGDSNEQFF.

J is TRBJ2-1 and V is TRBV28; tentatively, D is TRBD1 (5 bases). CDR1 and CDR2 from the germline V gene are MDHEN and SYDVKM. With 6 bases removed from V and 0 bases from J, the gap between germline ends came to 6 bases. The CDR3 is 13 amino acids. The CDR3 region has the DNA TGTGCCAGCAGAGGGGACTCCTACAATGAGCAGTTCTTC. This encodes CASRGDSYNEQFF.

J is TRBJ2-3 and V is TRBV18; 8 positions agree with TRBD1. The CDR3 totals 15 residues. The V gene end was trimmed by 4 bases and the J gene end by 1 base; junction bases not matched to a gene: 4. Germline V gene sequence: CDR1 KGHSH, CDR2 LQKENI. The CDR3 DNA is TGTGCCAGCTCACGAGACAGGGGCGGCACAGATACGCAGTATTTT. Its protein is CASSRDRGGTDTQYF.

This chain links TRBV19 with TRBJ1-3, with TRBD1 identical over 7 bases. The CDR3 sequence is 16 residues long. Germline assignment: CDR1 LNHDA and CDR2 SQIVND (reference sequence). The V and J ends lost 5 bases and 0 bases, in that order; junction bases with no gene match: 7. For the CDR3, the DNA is TGTGCCAGTAGTGCCGACAGGGATTACTCTGGAAACACCATATATTTT. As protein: CASSADRDYSGNTIYF.

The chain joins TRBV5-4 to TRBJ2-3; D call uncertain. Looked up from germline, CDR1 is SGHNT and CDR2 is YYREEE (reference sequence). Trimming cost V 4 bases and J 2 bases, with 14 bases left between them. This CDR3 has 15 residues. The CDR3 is CASSPDPRSTDTQYF. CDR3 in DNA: TGTGCCAGCAGCCCTGACCCAAGATCCACAGATACGCAGTATTTT.

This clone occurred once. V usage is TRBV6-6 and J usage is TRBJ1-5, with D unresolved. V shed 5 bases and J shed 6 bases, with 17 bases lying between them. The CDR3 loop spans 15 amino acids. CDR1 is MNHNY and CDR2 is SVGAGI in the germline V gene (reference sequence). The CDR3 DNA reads TGTGCCAGCAGTCCGACCGGGTTCCGGGGTCAGCCCCAGCATTTT. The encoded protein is CASSPTGFRGQPQHF.

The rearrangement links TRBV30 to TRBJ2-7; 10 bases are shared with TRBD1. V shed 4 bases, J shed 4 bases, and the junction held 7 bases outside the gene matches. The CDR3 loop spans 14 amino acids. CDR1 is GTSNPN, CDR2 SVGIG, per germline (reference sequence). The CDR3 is CAWNPGQGKYEQYF. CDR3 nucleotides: TGTGCCTGGAATCCGGGACAGGGGAAGTACGAGCAGTACTTC.

In DNA form, the CDR3 reads TGTGCCAGCAGCCAAGATCATCGGGGGGCTTGGTCCTACGAGCAGTACTTC. This gives the protein CASSQDHRGAWSYEQYF. V and J are TRBV4-2 and TRBJ2-7, with D possibly being TRBD2 (7 bases). The length of the CDR3 is 17 residues. Germline V gene lookup returns CDR1 LGHNA and CDR2 YNFKEQ. Trimming left V 0 bases short and J 1 base short, with 16 bases between.

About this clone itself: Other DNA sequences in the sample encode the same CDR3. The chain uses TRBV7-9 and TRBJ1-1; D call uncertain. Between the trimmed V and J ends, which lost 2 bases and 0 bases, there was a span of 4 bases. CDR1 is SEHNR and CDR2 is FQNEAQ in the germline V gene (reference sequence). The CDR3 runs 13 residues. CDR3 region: CASSLSMNTEAFF. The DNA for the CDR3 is TGTGCCAGCAGCTTATCTATGAACACTGAAGCTTTCTTT.

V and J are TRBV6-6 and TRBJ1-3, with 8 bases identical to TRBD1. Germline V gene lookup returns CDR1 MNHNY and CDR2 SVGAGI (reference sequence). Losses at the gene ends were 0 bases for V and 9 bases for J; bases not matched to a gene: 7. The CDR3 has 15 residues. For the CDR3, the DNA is TGTGCCAGCAGTTACTCGGGCAGGGGGCTGGCCACCATATATTTT. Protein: CASSYSGRGLATIYF.

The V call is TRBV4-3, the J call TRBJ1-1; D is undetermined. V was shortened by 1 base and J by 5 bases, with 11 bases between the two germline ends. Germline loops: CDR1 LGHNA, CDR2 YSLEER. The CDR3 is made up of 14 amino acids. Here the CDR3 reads CASSQVKMGTEAFF. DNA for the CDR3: TGCGCCAGCAGCCAAGTTAAAATGGGAACTGAAGCTTTCTTT.

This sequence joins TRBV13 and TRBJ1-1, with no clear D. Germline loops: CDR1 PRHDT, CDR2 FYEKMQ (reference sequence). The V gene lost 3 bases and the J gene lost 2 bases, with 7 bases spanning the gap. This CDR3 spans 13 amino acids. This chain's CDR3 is CASSLGLNTEAFF. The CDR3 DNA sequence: TGTGCCAGCAGCTTGGGCCTTAACACTGAAGCTTTCTTT.

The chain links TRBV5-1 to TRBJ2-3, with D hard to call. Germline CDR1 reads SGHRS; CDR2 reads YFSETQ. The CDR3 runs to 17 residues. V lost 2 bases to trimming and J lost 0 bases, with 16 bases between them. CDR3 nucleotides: TGCGCCAGCAGCTTTAGAGTAGACGCCCGGAGCACAGATACGCAGTATTTT. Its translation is CASSFRVDARSTDTQYF.

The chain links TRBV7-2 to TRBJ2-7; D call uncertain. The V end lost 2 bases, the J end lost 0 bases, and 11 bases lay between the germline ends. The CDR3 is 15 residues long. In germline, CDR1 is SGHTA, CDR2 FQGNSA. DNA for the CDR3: TGTGCCAGCAGCTTATCTTCGACGGCCTCCTACGAGCAGTACTTC. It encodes CASSLSSTASYEQYF.

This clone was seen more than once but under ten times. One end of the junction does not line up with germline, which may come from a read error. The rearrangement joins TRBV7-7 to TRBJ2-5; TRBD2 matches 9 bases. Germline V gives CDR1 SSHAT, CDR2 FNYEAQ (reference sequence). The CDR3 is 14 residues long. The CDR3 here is CASTSLAGVETQYF. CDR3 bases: TGTGCTAGCACCTCTTTAGCGGGAGTGGAGACCCAGTACTTC.

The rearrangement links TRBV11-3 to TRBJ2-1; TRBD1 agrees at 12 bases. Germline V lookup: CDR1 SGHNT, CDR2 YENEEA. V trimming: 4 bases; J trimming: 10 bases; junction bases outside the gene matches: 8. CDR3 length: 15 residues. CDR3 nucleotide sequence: TGTGCCAGCAGCTGGGGGACAGGGGGCGGGGTCGAGCAGTTCTTC. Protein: CASSWGTGGGVEQFF.